This T cell receptor beta chain was captured in a study of T cells after somatic rescue of genetic block. Profiled with immunoSEQ multiplex PCR; TCRdb holds only in-frame clones, not every one. Of tens of thousands of clones listed, 85% to 90% are singletons. This TCR derives from a woman between 18 and 30 years old. Sequencing was done on a sample of peripheral blood mononuclear cells (PBMCs).

CDR3 coding DNA: TGTGCCACCGCGGAGTCCTACGAGCAGTACTTC. The encoded protein is CATAESYEQYF. The chain has TRBV10-3 and TRBJ2-7; D is undetermined. This CDR3 is 11 amino acids long. Germline-derived CDR1 and CDR2 are ENHRY and SYGVKD. The V end lost 10 bases, the J end lost 1 base, and 8 bases lay between the germline ends.